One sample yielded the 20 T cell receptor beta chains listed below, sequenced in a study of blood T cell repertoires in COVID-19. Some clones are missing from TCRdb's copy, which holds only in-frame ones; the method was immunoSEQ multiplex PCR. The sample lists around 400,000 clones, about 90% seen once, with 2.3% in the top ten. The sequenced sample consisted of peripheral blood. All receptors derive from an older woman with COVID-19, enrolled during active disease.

The CDR3 nucleotides read TGTGCCAGCAGTGAGCAGGGGCGGGCTAATGAAAAACTGTTTTTT. Encoded protein: CASSEQGRANEKLFF. This chain connects TRBV6-4 to TRBJ1-4; D perhaps matches TRBD1 (6 bases). The CDR3 is made up of 15 amino acids. CDR1 and CDR2 from the germline V gene are MRHNA and SNTAGT. V was shortened by 3 bases and J by 3 bases, with 11 bases between the two germline ends.

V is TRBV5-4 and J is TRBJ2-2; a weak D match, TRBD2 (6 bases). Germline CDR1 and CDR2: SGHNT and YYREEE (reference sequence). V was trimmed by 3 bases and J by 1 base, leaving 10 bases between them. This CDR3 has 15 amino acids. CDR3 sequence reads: CASSSGTWNTGELFF. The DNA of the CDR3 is TGTGCCAGCAGCTCCGGGACTTGGAACACCGGGGAGCTGTTTTTT.

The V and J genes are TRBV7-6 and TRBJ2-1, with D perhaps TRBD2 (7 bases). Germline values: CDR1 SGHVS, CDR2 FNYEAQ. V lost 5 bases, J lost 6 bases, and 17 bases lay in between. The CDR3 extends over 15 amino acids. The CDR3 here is CASSHGGPLLNEQFF. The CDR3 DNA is TGTGCCAGCAGCCACGGGGGGCCCTTACTCAATGAGCAGTTCTTC.

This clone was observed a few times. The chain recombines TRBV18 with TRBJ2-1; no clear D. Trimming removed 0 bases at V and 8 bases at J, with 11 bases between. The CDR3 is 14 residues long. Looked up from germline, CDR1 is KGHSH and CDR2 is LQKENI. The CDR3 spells CASSPPSGQDEQFF. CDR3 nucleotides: TGTGCCAGCTCACCACCTTCAGGCCAGGATGAGCAGTTCTTC.

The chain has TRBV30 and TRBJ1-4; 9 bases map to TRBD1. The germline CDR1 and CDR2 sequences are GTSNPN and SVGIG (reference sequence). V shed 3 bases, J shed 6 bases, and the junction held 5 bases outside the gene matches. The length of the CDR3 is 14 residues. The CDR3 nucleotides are TGTGCCTGGAGGGGACAGGGCATGTATGAAAAACTGTTTTTT. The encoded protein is CAWRGQGMYEKLFF.

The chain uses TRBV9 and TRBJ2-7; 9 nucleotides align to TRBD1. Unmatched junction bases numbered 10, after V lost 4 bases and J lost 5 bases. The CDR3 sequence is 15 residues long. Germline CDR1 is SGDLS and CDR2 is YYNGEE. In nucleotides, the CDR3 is TGTGCCAGCAGCCTCGGGACAGGGTCTTTGGACGAGCAGTACTTC. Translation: CASSLGTGSLDEQYF.

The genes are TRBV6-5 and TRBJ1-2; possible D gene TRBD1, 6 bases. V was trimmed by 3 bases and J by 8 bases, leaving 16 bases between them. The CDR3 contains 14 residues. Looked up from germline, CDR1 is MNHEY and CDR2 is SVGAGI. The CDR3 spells CASSYTGGAWGYTF. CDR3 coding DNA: TGTGCCAGCAGTTATACGGGGGGCGCTTGGGGCTACACCTTC.

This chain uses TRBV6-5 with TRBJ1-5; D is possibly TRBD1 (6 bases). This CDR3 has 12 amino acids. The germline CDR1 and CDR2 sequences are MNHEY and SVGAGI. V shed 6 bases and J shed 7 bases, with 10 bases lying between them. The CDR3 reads CASSTGQQPQHF. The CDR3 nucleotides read TGTGCCAGCAGCACAGGGCAACAGCCCCAGCATTTT.

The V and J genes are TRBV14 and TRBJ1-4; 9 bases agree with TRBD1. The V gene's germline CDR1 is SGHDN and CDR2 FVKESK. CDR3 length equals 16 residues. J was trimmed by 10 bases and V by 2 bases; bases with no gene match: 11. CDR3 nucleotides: TGTGCCAGCAGCCAAACGACAGGGGGGGGGTCTTCAAAACTGTTTTTT. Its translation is CASSQTTGGGSSKLFF.

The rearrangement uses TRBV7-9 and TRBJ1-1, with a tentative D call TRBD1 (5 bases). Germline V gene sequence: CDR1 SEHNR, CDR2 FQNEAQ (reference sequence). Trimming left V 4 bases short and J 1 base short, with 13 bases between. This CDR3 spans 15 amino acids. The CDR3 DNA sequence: TGTGCCAGCAGCTCCCTGGGCAGGGAGAACACTGAAGCTTTCTTT. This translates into CASSSLGRENTEAFF.

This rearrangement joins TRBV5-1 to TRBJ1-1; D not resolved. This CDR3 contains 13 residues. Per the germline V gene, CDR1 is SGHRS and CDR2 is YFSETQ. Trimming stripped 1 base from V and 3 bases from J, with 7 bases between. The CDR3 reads CASSLFIYTEAFF. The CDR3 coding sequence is TGCGCCAGCAGCTTGTTTATTTACACTGAAGCTTTCTTT.

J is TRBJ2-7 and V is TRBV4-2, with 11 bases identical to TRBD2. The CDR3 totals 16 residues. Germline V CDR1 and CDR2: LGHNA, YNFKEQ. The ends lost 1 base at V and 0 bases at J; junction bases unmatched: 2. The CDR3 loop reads CASSQVTSGASYEQYF. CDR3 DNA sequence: TGTGCCAGCAGCCAAGTGACTAGCGGGGCCTCCTACGAGCAGTACTTC.

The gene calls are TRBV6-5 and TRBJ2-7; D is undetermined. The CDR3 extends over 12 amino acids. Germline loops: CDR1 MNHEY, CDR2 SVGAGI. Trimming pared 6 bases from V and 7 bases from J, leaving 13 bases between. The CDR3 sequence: CASRSTTEEQYF. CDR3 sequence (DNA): TGTGCCAGCAGATCCACCACCGAGGAGCAGTACTTC.

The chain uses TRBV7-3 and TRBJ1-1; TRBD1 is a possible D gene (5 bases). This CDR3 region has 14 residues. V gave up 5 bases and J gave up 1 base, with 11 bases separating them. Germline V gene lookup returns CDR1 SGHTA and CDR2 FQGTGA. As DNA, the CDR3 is TGTGCCAGCAGCGCCGGCGACAGGAACACTGAAGCTTTCTTT. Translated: CASSAGDRNTEAFF.

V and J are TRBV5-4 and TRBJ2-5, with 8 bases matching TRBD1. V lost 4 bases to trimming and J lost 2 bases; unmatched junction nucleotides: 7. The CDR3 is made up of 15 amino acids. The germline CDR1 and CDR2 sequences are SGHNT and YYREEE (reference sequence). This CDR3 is CASSQGARVQETQYF. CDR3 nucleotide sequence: TGTGCCAGCAGCCAGGGGGCTAGAGTACAAGAGACCCAGTACTTC.

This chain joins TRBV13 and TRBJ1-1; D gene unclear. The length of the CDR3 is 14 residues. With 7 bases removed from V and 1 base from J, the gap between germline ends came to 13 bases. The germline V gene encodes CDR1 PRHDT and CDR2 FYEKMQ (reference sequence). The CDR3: CASKSGAGNTEAFF. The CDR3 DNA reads TGTGCCAGCAAGTCGGGAGCTGGGAACACTGAAGCTTTCTTT.

CDR3 sequence: CASSLAAGSANEKLFF. The CDR3 DNA is TGTGCCAGCAGCTTGGCTGCGGGGTCGGCTAATGAAAAACTGTTTTTT. V is TRBV5-8 and J is TRBJ1-4; D is ambiguous. The CDR3 runs 16 residues. Germline CDR1 is SGHTS and CDR2 is YDEGEE. Trimming left V 0 bases short and J 3 bases short, with 12 bases between.

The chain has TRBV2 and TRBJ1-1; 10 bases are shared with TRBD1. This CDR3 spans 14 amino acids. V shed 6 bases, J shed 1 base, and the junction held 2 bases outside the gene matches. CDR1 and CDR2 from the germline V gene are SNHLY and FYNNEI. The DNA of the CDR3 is TGTGCCAGCAGCGGACAGGGGGGGAACACTGAAGCTTTCTTT. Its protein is CASSGQGGNTEAFF.

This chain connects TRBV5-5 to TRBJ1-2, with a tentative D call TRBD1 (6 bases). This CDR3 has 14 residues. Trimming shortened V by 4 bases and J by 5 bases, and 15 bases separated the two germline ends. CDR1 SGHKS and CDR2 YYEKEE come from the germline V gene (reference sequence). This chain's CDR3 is CASSTDSLYYGYTF. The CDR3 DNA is TGTGCCAGCAGCACGGACAGCCTTTATTATGGCTACACCTTC.

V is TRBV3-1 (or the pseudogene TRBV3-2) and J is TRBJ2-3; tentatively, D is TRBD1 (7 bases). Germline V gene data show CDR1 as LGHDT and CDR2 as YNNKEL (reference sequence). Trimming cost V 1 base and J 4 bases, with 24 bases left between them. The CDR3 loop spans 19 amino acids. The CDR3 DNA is TGTGCCAGCAGCCAAGCATTGGCAGGGGGGAAAGGACCAGCAGATACGCAGTATTTT. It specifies CASSQALAGGKGPADTQYF.